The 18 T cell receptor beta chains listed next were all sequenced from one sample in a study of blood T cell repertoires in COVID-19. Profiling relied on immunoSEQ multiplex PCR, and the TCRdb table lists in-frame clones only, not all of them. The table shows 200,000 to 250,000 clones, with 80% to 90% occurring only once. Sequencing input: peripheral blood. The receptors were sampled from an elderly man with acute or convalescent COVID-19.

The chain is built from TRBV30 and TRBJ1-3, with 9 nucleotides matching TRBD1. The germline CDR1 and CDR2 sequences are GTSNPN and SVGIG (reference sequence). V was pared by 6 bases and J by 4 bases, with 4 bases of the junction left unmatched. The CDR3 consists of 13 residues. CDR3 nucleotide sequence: TGTGCCTGCCGGACAGGGGCAGGAAACACCATATATTTT. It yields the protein CACRTGAGNTIYF.

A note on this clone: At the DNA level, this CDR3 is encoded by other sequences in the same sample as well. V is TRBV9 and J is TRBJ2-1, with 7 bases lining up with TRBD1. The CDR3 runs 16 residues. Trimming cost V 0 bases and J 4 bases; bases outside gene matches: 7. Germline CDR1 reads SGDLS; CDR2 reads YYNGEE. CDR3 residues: CASSVAEGASYNEQFF. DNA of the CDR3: TGTGCCAGCAGCGTAGCTGAGGGGGCATCGTACAATGAGCAGTTCTTC.

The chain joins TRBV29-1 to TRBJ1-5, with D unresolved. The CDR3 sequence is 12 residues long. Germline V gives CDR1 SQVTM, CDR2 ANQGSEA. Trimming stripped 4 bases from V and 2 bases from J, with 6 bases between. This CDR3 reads CSVGAGNQPQHF. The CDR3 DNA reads TGCAGCGTTGGGGCAGGCAATCAGCCCCAGCATTTT.

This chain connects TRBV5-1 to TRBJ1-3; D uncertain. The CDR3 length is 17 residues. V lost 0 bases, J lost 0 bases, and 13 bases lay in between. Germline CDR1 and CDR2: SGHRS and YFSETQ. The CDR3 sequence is CASSLDGPGNSGNTIYF. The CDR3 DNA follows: TGCGCCAGCAGCTTGGACGGCCCAGGTAACTCTGGAAACACCATATATTTT.

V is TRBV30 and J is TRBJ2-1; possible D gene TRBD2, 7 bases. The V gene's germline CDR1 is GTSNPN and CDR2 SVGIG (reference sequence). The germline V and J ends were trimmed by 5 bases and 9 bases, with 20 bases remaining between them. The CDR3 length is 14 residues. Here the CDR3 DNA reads TGTGCCTGGTGGGGGGCCGGGGAGCGGGGTGAGCAGTTCTTC. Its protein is CAWWGAGERGEQFF.

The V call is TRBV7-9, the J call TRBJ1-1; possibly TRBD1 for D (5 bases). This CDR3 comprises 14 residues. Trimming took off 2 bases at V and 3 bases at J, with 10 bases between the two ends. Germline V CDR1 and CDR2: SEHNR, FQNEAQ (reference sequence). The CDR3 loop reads CASSLQGGYTEAFF. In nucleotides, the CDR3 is TGTGCCAGCAGCTTACAGGGAGGGTACACTGAAGCTTTCTTT.

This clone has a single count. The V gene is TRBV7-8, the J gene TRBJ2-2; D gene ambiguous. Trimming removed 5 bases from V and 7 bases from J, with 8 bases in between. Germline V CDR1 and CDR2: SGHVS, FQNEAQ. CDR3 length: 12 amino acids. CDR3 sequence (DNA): TGTGCCAGCAGCCCTTTGCGCGGGGAGCTGTTTTTT. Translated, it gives CASSPLRGELFF. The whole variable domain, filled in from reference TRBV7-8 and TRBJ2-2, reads GAGVSQSPRYKVAKRGQDVALRCDPISGHVSLFWYQQALGQGPEFLTYFQNEAQLDKSGLPSDRFFAERPEGSVSTLKIQRTQQEDSAVYLCASSPLRGELFFGEGSRLTVL.

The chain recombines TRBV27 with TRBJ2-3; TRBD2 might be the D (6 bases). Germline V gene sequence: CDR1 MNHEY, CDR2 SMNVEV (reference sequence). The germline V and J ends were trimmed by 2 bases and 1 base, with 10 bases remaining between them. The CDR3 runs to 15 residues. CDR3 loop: CASSLKRVGTDTQYF. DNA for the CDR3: TGTGCCAGCAGTTTAAAGCGGGTAGGCACAGATACGCAGTATTTT.

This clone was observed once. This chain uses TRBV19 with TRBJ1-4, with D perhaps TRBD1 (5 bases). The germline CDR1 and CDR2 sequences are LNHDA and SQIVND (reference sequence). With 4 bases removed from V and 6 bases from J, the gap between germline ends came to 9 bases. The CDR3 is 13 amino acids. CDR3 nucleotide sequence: TGTGCCAGTAGTACTACACAGGATGAAAAACTGTTTTTT. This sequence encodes CASSTTQDEKLFF.

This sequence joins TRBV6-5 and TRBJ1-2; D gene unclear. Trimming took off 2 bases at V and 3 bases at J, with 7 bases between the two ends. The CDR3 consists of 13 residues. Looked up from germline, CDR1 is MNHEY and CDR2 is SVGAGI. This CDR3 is CASSYTGDYGYTF. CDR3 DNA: TGTGCCAGCAGTTACACCGGGGACTATGGCTACACCTTC.

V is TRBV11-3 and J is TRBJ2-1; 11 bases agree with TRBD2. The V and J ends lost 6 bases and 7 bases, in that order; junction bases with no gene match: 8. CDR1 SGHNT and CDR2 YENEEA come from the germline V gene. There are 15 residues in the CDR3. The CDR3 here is CASSRGTSGANEQFF. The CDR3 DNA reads TGTGCCAGCAGTAGGGGGACTAGCGGTGCGAATGAGCAGTTCTTC.

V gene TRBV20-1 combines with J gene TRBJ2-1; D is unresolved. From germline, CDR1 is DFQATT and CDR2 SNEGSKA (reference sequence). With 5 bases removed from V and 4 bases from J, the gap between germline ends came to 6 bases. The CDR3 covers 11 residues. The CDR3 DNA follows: TGCAGTGCTGCAGGATACAATGAGCAGTTCTTC. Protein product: CSAAGYNEQFF.

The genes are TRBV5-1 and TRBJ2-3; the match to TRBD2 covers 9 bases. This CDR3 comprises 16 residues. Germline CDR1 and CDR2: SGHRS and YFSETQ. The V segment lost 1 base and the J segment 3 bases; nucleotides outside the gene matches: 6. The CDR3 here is CASSLTGTSRTDTQYF. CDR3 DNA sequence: TGCGCCAGCAGCTTGACCGGGACTAGCAGAACAGATACGCAGTATTTT.

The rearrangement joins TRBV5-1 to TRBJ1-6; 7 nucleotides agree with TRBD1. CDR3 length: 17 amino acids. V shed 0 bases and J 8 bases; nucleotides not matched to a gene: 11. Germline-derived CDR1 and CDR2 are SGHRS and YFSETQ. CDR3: CASSLAGQVGGYSPLHF. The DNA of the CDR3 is TGCGCCAGCAGCTTGGCCGGACAGGTTGGGGGGTATTCACCCCTCCACTTT.

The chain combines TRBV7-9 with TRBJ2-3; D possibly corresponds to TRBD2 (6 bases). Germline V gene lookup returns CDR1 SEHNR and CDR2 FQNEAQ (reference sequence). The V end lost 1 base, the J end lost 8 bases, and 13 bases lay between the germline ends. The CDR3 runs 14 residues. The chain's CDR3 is CASSLVAVGGTQYF. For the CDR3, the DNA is TGTGCCAGCAGCTTAGTAGCTGTGGGGGGTACGCAGTATTTT.

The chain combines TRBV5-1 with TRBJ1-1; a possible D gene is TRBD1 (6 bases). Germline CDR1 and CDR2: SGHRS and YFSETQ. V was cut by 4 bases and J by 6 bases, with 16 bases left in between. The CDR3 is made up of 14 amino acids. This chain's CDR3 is CASSPGGPDSEAFF. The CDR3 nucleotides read TGCGCCAGCAGCCCGGGGGGGCCTGATTCTGAAGCTTTCTTT.

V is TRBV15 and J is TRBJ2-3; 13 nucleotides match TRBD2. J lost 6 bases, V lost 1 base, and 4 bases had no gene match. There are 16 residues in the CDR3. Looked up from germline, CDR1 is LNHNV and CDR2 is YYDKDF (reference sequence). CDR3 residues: CATSRGTSGRYDTQYF. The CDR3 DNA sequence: TGTGCCACCAGCAGAGGGACTAGCGGGAGATATGATACGCAGTATTTT.

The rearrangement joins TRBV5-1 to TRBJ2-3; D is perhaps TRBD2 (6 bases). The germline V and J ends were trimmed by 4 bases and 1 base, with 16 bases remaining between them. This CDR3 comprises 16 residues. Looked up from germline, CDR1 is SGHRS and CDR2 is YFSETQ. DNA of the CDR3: TGCGCCAGCAGCCCCGGGGGAAGCGTCGGCACAGATACGCAGTATTTT. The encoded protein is CASSPGGSVGTDTQYF.